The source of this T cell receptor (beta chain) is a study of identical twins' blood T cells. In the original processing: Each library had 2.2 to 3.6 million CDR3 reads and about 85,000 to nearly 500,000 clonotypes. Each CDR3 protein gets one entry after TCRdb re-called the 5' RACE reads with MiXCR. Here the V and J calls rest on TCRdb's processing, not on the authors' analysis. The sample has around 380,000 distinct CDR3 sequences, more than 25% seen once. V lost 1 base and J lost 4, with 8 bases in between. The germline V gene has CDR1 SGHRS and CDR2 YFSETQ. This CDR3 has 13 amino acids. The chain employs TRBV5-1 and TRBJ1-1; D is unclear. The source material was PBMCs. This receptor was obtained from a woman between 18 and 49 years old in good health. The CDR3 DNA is TGCGCCAGCAGCTTGACCGTGATCACTGAAGCTTTCTTT. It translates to CASSLTVITEAFF.